This TCR beta chain was recovered during a study of blood T cell repertoires in COVID-19. Study-wide background: Material from acute and convalescent COVID-19 was sourced from the United States, Italy and Spain. From T cells, B-cell-depleted T cells, or PBMCs came the material, which was cDNA or gDNA.

Trimming left V 0 bases short and J 8 bases short, with 11 bases between. Germline-derived CDR1 and CDR2 are SGHRS and YFSETQ. This CDR3 spans 13 amino acids. Study processing details: Nucleated cell counts were estimated from reference gene primer amplification. The table came from immunoSEQ multiplex PCR; TCRdb's copy has only in-frame clones and leaves some out. The V and J calls and clone size are taken from that table; D and trimming were inferred from the DNA. The data show about 140,000 clones, with around 86% seen just once and 1.6% held by the top ten. The genes are TRBV5-1 and TRBJ1-2, with D tentatively TRBD1 (5 bases). The sequencing input was peripheral blood. The receptor was isolated from a human donor in a cohort sampled during active COVID-19. The CDR3 is CASSLVGANGYTF. The CDR3 region has the DNA TGCGCCAGCAGCTTGGTAGGGGCCAACGGCTACACCTTC.